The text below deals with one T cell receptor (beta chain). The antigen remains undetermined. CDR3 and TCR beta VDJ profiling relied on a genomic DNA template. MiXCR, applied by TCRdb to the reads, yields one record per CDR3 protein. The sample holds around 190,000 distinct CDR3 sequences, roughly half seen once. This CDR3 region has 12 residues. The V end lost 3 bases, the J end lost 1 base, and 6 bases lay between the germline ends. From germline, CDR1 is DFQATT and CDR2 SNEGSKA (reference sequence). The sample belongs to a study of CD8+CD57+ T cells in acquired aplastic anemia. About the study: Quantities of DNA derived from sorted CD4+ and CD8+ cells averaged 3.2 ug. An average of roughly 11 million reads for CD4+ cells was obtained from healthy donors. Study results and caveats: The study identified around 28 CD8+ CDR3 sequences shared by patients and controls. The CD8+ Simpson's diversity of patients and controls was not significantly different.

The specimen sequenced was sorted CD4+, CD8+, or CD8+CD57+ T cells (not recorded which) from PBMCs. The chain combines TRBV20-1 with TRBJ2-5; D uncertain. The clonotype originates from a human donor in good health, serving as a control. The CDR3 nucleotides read TGCAGTGCTAGGTTCATCCAAGAGACCCAGTACTTC. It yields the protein CSARFIQETQYF.